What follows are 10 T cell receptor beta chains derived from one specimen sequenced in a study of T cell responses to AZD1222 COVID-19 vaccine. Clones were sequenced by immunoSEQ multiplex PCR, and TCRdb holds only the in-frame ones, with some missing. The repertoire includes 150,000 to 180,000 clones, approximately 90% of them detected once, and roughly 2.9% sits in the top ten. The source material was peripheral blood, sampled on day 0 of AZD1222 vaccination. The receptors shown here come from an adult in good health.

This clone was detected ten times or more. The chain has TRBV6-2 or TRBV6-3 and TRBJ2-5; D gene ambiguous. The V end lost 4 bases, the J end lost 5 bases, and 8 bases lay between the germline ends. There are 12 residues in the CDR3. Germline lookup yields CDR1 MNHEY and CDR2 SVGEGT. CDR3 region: CASSFLGETQYF. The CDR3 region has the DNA TGTGCCAGCAGTTTCCTGGGGGAGACCCAGTACTTC.

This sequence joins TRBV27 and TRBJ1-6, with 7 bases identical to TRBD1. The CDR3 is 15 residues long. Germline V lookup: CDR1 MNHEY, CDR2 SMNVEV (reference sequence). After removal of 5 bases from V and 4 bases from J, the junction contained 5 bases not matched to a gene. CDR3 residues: CASSPSTGYNSPLHF. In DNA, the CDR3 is TGTGCCAGCAGTCCGTCGACAGGGTATAATTCACCCCTCCACTTT.

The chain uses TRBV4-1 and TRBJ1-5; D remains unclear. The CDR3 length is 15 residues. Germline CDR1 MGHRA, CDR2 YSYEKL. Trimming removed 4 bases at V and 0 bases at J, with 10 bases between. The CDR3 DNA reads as TGCGCCAGCAGCCCGACCGAAAATAGCAATCAGCCCCAGCATTTT. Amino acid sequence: CASSPTENSNQPQHF.

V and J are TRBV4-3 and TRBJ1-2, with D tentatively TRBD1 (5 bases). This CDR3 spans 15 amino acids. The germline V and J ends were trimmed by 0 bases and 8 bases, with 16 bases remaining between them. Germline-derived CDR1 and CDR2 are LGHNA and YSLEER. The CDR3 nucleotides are TGCGCCAGCAGCCAAGATGACAGCCCGTCGGTGGGCTACACCTTC. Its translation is CASSQDDSPSVGYTF.

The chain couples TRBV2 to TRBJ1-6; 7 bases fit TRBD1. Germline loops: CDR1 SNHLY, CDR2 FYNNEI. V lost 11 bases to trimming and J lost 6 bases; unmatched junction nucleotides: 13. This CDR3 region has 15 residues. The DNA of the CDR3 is TGTGCCGGAAGAACAGGGGTAGCAGTTAATTCACCCCTCCACTTT. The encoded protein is CAGRTGVAVNSPLHF.

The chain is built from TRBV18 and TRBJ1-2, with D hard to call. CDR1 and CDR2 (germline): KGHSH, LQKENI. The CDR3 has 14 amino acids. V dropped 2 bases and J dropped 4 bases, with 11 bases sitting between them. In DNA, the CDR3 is TGTGCCAGCTCACCAGGAAGGGAAAGCTATGGCTACACCTTC. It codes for CASSPGRESYGYTF.

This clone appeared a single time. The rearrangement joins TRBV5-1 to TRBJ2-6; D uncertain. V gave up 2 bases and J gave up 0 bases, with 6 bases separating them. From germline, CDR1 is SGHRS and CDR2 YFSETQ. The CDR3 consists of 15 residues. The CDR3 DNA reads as TGCGCCAGCAGCTTTTCAACCTCTGGGGCCAACGTCCTGACTTTC. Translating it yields CASSFSTSGANVLTF.

The CDR3 nucleotides read TGTGCCAGCAGCGAGACTAGCGGGGCAGATACGCAGTATTTT. Its protein is CASSETSGADTQYF. J is TRBJ2-3 and V is TRBV7-9; TRBD2 agrees at 11 bases. From germline, CDR1 is SEHNR and CDR2 FQNEAQ (reference sequence). The CDR3 length is 14 residues. Losses at the gene ends were 5 bases for V and 4 bases for J; bases not matched to a gene: 2.

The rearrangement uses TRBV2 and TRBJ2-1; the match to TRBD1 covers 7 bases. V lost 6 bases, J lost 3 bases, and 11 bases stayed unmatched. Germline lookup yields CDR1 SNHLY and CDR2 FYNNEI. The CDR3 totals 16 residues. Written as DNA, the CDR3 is TGTGCCAGCAGCGGGATGACAGGGAACGTCTACAATGAGCAGTTCTTC. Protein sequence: CASSGMTGNVYNEQFF. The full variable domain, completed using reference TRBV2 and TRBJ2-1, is EPEVTQTPSHQVTQMGQEVILRCVPISNHLYFYWYRQILGQKVEFLVSFYNNEISEKSEIFDDQFSVERPDGSNFTLKIRSTKLEDSAMYFCASSGMTGNVYNEQFFGPGTRLTVL.

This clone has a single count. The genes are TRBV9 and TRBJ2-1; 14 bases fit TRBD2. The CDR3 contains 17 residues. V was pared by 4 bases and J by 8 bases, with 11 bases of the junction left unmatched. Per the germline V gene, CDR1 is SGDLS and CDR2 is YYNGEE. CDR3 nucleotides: TGTGCCAGCAGCTCCCGACTAGCGGGGGGGACGGGCCATGAGCAGTTCTTC. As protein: CASSSRLAGGTGHEQFF.